This T cell receptor (beta chain) originates from a study of cytotoxic CD8 clonotypes in ibrutinib-treated CLL. Across the study: Response samples followed a median around 11 months of treatment, range 6 to 36.

The count of this clone is one. What it recognizes is unknown. With 0 bases removed from V and 4 bases from J, the gap between germline ends came to 9 bases. CDR1 is SGDLS and CDR2 is YYNGEE in the germline V gene. This CDR3 is built from 14 residues. Produced via immunoSEQ multiplex PCR; TCRdb's table is partial and in-frame only. Of more than 200,000 clones listed, around 75% are singletons. Findings and limits, study-wide: Treatment saw public clonotypes, which were uncommon, either contract or stay stable.

The starting material was PBMCs, obtained after 12 months of ibrutinib treatment. The chain recombines TRBV9 with TRBJ2-3, with D perhaps assigned TRBD1 or TRBD2 (6 bases each). The TCR sequence derives from a human donor with chronic lymphocytic leukemia. CDR3 region: CASSVGGAADTQYF. The CDR3 nucleotides are TGTGCCAGCAGCGTAGGGGGGGCCGCAGATACGCAGTATTTT.